This T cell receptor (beta chain) was documented in a study of cytomegalovirus exposure and HLA in healthy donors listed by TCRdb under 2017. As for the study more broadly: According to an earlier analysis of 550 to 750 of the donors, roughly 180 million T cells yielded some 120 million unique TCR beta sequences and roughly 280 Gb of sequence data. A later genetic analysis took genome-wide SNP genotypes for about 65% of the 666 donors and used that subset as a discovery cohort. All discovery cohort repertoires had been generated on a single sequencing platform. To predict cytomegalovirus infection status, the study brought together high-throughput TCR immunosequencing, statistical association of individual TCRs with disease status, and machine learning. Among roughly 400 genotyped donors of the cohort, an average of about 220,000 unique TCR beta nucleotide sequences was sequenced per donor, of which 15% to 20% were non-productive. The study used immunosequencing to profile the T cell repertoires of approximately 630 subjects and linked those repertoires to cytomegalovirus serostatus. Class I and class II HLA loci were covered by the typing at four-digit resolution. An earlier analysis of several hundred of the donors applied high-throughput TCR beta sequencing to assess whether each TCR beta V gene segment acted as functional or pseudogenic. About 280 gigabases of sequencing data and around 80 million unique TCR sequences made up an early release that covered 500 to 700 HLA-typed donors. Of the approximately 400 genotyped donors, approximately 80% fell in the genetic ancestry cluster associated with self-reported Caucasian donors. Alongside the repertoire data, information on donor age, sex, ethnicity and CMV serostatus was compiled. Besides the first cohort of 666 subjects, a separate validation cohort made up of 120 different subjects was used. The study aimed to test whether signatures of past pathogen exposure could be identified by cataloging public T cell receptors. In a later analysis, previously published TCR beta repertoires from several hundred donors were re-analyzed and high-resolution HLA genotyping was added so that TCR occurrence patterns could be studied. Rather than drawing on any new phenotypic data, the later analysis identified candidate immune exposures from TCR beta sequences and the way those sequences occurred across donors. Because of strong linkage in the cohort, five DR-DQ haplotypes were treated as single units for association and clustering. Typing coverage differed by locus: A, B, C, DRB1 and DQB1 were typed in roughly 629-630 donors, DQA1 in roughly 510, DPA1 in some 610, and DPB1 in 450 to 480. Broader findings and caveats from the paper: According to a later analysis, most CMV-associated TCR beta chains appeared to be HLA-restricted, and the HLA associations seemed to be driven largely by CMV exposure. The 87-base-pair reads could not distinguish some IMGT-functional V segments, including TRBV6-2 and TRBV6-3, so those segments were excluded. Cytomegalovirus status was reported to be diagnosed by the classifier with high specificity and sensitivity in both the original and validation cohorts. The authors suggested that the approach could potentially be extended to other disease states and immunological phenotypes. A later analysis associated 16,951 TCR beta sequences with specific HLA alleles at a false discovery rate of 0.05. A further reported finding was that TCR beta sequences accurately predicted the HLA-A and HLA-B alleles for most subjects in the first cohort. In a later genetic analysis, fewer N-insertions in productive TCRs were reported among donors in an Asian-associated ancestry cluster than the roughly 700-donor mean. V-gene and J-gene trimming of TCR beta chains was associated with a missense DCLRE1C variant in a later genetic analysis, and the association was replicated in an independent cohort. The presence/absence analyses assumed that sequencing depth was roughly uniform across donors, and that assumption may not be true. In an earlier analysis of over 550 of the donors, most TCR beta V segments were observed in productive rearrangements about 87% or about 30% of the time, broadly matching IMGT annotations. According to a later analysis, parvovirus B19, influenza, CMV and Epstein-Barr virus appeared linked to several top co-occurrence clusters. In a later analysis, HLA-associated TCR beta chains were found to be more clonally expanded and to have lower generation probabilities than equally common non-associated chains. According to a later analysis, TCR association rates differed among HLA loci, with DRB1 alleles showing the most associated TCRs and HLA-C alleles showing the fewest. Three of the identified cytomegalovirus-associated TCR beta chains were confirmed in vitro to be specific for cytomegalovirus antigens. In the study, around 150 TCR beta chains were listed as associated with cytomegalovirus. Because some donors lacked HLA typing at each locus, the association tests relied only on the typed subset. When HLA alleles, especially DR and DQ, strongly co-occurred, TCR associations were difficult to assign to individual alleles. Linkage disequilibrium might explain the correlated functional status among segregating V segments, but an unknown experimental factor could not be excluded. A cluster of highly shared sequence variants was judged likely to be a technical artifact of the sequencing pipeline. While some public TCRs were present in many individuals, most TCR sequences turned up only very rarely across donors. The earlier analysis of about 600 of the donors excluded some 15 rarely observed V segments, including chromosome 9 orphons, because counts were too low. Only TCR beta chains were sequenced in this cohort, and the absence of alpha or paired-chain data limited detectable features. Immune exposure information for the cohort was limited to CMV serostatus.

The cohort comprised some 730 healthy bone marrow donors. At the time of sampling, every cohort member was nominally healthy, though immune exposures that went unrecorded were likely present. The donor was CMV seronegative and belonged to the group of roughly 330 seronegative cohort members. A peripheral blood sample was provided by each donor, and peripheral blood mononuclear cells were used for TCR beta sequencing. The Qiagen DNeasy Blood Extraction Kit was used to extract genomic DNA from the blood cell samples. This clone has only a few counts. Its antigen has not been determined. Base-call qualities are not available, and no considerably larger clone is one nucleotide away. The CDR3 runs 14 amino acids, cysteine and phenylalanine included. Just CDR3 DNA is preserved here, 42 bases in frame from base 1. V is cut by 5 bases and J by 2 bases, and the space between the germline ends is 10 bases. Via the germline V gene (reference sequence), CDR1 is MNHEY and CDR2 SMNVEV.

Library preparation employed the immunoSEQ multiplex PCR assay. The multiplex PCR relied on a mix of 60 forward primers for TCR Vbeta segments and 13 reverse primers for TCR Jbeta segments. Amplification of the CDR3 region of rearranged TCR beta genes was performed with a multiplex PCR assay on genomic DNA. The amplified TCR beta libraries were sequenced on the Illumina HiSeq System as 87-base-pair reads. The authors' analysis ran thus. A later analysis counted about 82 million unique TCR beta chains across the 666 repertoires, and some 11 million of these chains were shared by at least two donors. Raw reads were error-corrected and collapsed into unique sequences by a nearest-neighbor algorithm in which closely related sequences were merged to remove PCR and sequencing errors. Alignment of CDR3 sequences to IMGT reference sequences was used to assign V, D and J gene segments. Each retained sequence needed at least a six-nucleotide match to both a V gene segment and a J gene segment. A rearrangement was called productive if the CDR3 had no stop codons and remained in frame with V and J, and every other rearrangement was called non-productive. CDR3 was defined according to IMGT convention as the region running from the second conserved V-encoded cysteine to the conserved J-encoded phenylalanine. Sequences without an unambiguous match to a single V gene segment were excluded from the earlier analysis of 500 to 700 of the donors. In an earlier analysis of more than 500 of the donors, a V segment was called functional when productive rearrangements were above 56.7%, and segregating when the standard deviation between donors exceeded 5%. To diagnose cytomegalovirus status from the catalog of TCR beta chain sequences, a statistical classification framework was built. A later analysis assigned V and J genes by comparing TCR nucleotide sequences with IMGT/GENE-DB human TR gene sequences. A later analysis assigned CDR3 sequences and most-parsimonious VDJ recombination scenarios with the TCRdist pipeline. In a later analysis, each TCR beta chain was defined by its CDR3 amino acid sequence together with its V-gene family, and reads without a unique V-gene family were excluded. To address suspected cross-contamination and a sequencing artifact, a later analysis removed 592 highly shared, low-generation-probability nucleotide sequences. In a later analysis, a clonal expansion index was calculated for each public chain from normalized within-repertoire ranks of inferred template counts. Generation probabilities in a later analysis came from a VDJ recombination model fitted to out-of-frame rearrangements, and those results were checked against IGoR. Hypergeometric tests were used in a later analysis to score TCR-TCR, TCR-HLA and TCR-CMV co-occurrence, with a repertoire-size bias correction applied to the TCR pairs. In a later analysis, false discovery rates were estimated by permuting HLA or CMV assignments 20 times. In a later analysis, co-occurring TCRs were grouped using DBSCAN, and TCRdist sequence similarity was added for clustering within HLA-allele-positive subsets. Repertoires with fewer than 30,000 or more than 120,000 public chains, plus five repertoires with anomalous nucleotide sharing, were excluded from co-occurrence clustering. The immuneACCESS repertoire file appears here via TCRdb, limited to in-frame rearrangements. These files lack a portion of the clones; in checked studies, under half of the deficit traces to unresolved V genes, and the cause of the others is not known. Clone size and the V and J calls come from that table; the DNA yielded D and trimming. The sample records around 150,000 clones, 80% to 85% of which are singletons. The ten largest clones capture 1.9% of the sample.

The rearranged chain carries TRBV27 and TRBJ1-3; TRBD1 might be the D gene, on 5 matching bases. The receptor's source is a man between 18 and 29 years old in good health and CMV-seronegative. Sequencing was carried out using PBMCs. The CDR3 in this case is CASSLRGAGNTIYF. Here is the DNA: TGTGCCAGCAGTCTCCGGGGGGCTGGAAACACCATATATTTT.